This TCR beta chain originates from a study of sequential checkpoint blockade in melanoma. Study summary: Randomization was 1:1 between first-line nivolumab→ipilimumab and ipilimumab→nivolumab. Both treatment sequences were followed by maintenance nivolumab.

Sample treatment: randomized to nivolumab then ipilimumab (arm A) or the reverse (arm B). DNA-damaging chemotherapy had not been given to any patient beforehand. Live CD3+CD8+ CD19− CD56− cells were sorted from PBMCs. Assay: immunoSEQ multiplex PCR; the TCRdb copy retains only in-frame clones and omits some. The sample records more than 9,000 clones, roughly four fifths being singletons. The CDR3 length is 13 residues. Trimming at V came to 7 bases and at J to 6 bases, leaving 8 bases not matched to a gene. Per the germline V gene, CDR1 is ENHRY and CDR2 is SYGVKD. This sequence was found in a human donor with melanoma. The chain employs TRBV10-3 and TRBJ1-2; 7 bases are shared with TRBD1. The material was CD8+ T cells sorted from blood (inferred from file names), obtained from a patient given nivolumab and ipilimumab in sequence. The CDR3 nucleotides are TGTGCCATCACCGAAGGAGGGGGCAATGGCTACACCTTC. It is translated as CAITEGGGNGYTF.